The rows below give T cell receptor beta chains drawn from one sample of a study of regulatory T cells in long-lasting Graves disease. TCRdb fed the multiplex PCR reads into MiXCR, producing one record per CDR3 protein. The sample has a few hundred thousand distinct CDR3 sequences, about 17% seen once. These data were also filed under a second study, of T cells in Graves' hyperthyroidism and ophthalmopathy.

The sequences come from peripheral blood mononuclear cells (PBMCs), collected at new diagnosis, from a patient treated with antithyroid drugs. The receptors originated from a woman aged 25 to 39 with Graves disease. Each CDR3 is given with its conserved first and last residue. Each record gives: clone size, D gene, J gene, V gene, CDR3 length, CDR3 DNA, CDR3 protein. A D gene is named only where the DNA matches it firmly. Size tells how often a clone was seen (once, few, many) or the class of an expanded clone, and some rows leave it out.

NA NA TRBJ1-4 TRBV7-9 15 TGTGCCAGCAGCTTAGACAGGCGCTTTAATGAAAAACTGTTTTTT CASSLDRRFNEKLFF
many NA TRBJ2-4 TRBV7-9 15 TGTGCCAGCAGCTTAGCGCTAGGACACCAAAACATTCAGTACTTC CASSLALGHQNIQYF
NA TRBD2 TRBJ2-1 TRBV20-1 13 TGCAGTGCTTACCTAGCGGAGGACAATGAGCAGTTCTTC CSAYLAEDNEQFF
few NA TRBJ2-1 TRBV10-3 12 TGTGCCATCAGTGAGTCGCGCGCTGAGCAGTTCTTC CAISESRAEQFF
many NA TRBJ2-5 TRBV3-1 12 TGTGCCAGCAGCCCAGGGGAGGGGCCCCAGTACTTC CASSPGEGPQYF
many NA TRBJ2-7 TRBV20-1 14 TGCAGTGCTATCGTCCTCAGGGACCCTGTCGAGCAGTACTTC CSAIVLRDPVEQYF
few NA TRBJ1-2 TRBV20-1 14 TGCAGTGCCAGCACCTCCCGGGGCCCCTATGGCTACACCTTC CSASTSRGPYGYTF
many NA TRBJ1-2 TRBV12-3/TRBV12-4 13 TGTGCCAGCAGACCTCCGGGAGCCTATGGCTACACCTTC CASRPPGAYGYTF
many NA TRBJ2-1 TRBV7-9 15 TGTGCCAGCAGCTTCCGGGGGAACCAAGTGAATGAGCAGTTCTTC CASSFRGNQVNEQFF
NA TRBD1 TRBJ1-5 TRBV6-1 16 TGTGCCAGCAGGGGGACAGGGGGAGGTAGCAATCAGCCCCAGCATTTT CASRGTGGGSNQPQHF
NA NA TRBJ2-1 TRBV5-1 15 TGCGCCAGCAGCTCAATACTAGGGCCCCACAATGAGCAGTTCTTC CASSSILGPHNEQFF
NA TRBD2 TRBJ2-2 TRBV19 14 TGTGCCAGTAGTCGGGGGAGGGGCACCGGGGAGCTGTTTTTT CASSRGRGTGELFF
many NA TRBJ1-1 TRBV11-2 14 TGTGCCAGCAGTCCCTCTCGGGGGGCGGCTGAAGCTTTCTTT CASSPSRGAAEAFF
many NA TRBJ1-5 TRBV6-5 15 TGTGCCAGCAGTTACTCTCCGGCAGGGAAACAGCCCCAGCATTTT CASSYSPAGKQPQHF
many TRBD2 TRBJ2-5 TRBV3-1 15 TGTGCCAGCAGCCAACTAGCGGGGTTTCAAGAGACCCAGTACTTC CASSQLAGFQETQYF
many NA TRBJ1-3 TRBV20-1 14 TGCAGTGCTCCTAATTATAACCTAGGTGACACCATATATTTT CSAPNYNLGDTIYF
many NA TRBJ2-3 TRBV5-1 15 TGCGCCAGCAGCTCGTGGGGGGAGCCATTAGATACGCAGTATTTT CASSSWGEPLDTQYF
many NA TRBJ2-3 TRBV7-3 14 TGTGCCAGCAGCCCCCAGTCCTCCGCAGATACGCAGTATTTT CASSPQSSADTQYF
NA NA TRBJ2-5 TRBV7-2 15 TGTGCCAGCAGCTCCGCCGGGGCAAGAGGAGAGACCCAGTACTTC CASSSAGARGETQYF
many NA TRBJ2-5 TRBV6-2/TRBV6-3 16 TGTGCCAGCAGTCTCCGCCCCGGACAGGGAGGGGAGACCCAGTACTTC CASSLRPGQGGETQYF
many NA TRBJ1-3 TRBV19 15 TGTGCCAGTAGGTGGGACCGGGAGCCTGGAAACACCATATATTTT CASRWDREPGNTIYF
many NA TRBJ2-5 TRBV11-2 15 TGTGCCAGCACGGCTGGGGCGGGGAACCGGGAGACCCAGTACTTC CASTAGAGNRETQYF
NA NA TRBJ2-5 TRBV28 15 TGTGCCAGCAACACCCTCCTCGGAGGCCAAGAGACCCAGTACTTC CASNTLLGGQETQYF
many NA TRBJ1-2 TRBV12-3/TRBV12-4 12 TGTGCAGTAGAGACGGGGGCCGATGGCTACACCTTC CAVETGADGYTF
few TRBD2 TRBJ2-1 TRBV7-2 15 TGTGCCAGCAGCCCATGGACTAGCGGAGCACGGGAGCAGTTCTTC CASSPWTSGAREQFF
many NA TRBJ2-6 TRBV13 13 TGTGCCAGCAAGGGGTCTGGGGCCAACGTCCTGACTTTC CASKGSGANVLTF
many NA TRBJ2-1 TRBV27 15 TGTGCCAGCAGTTCGTCCGGGACGGACAGCAATGAGCAGTTCTTC CASSSSGTDSNEQFF
once NA TRBJ1-2 TRBV19 11 TGTGCCAGTAGTGACTGGTATGGCTACACCTTC CASSDWYGYTF
many NA TRBJ2-5 TRBV18 14 TGTGCCAGCTCACGTTCCCAGGGTCGAGAGACCCAGTACTTC CASSRSQGRETQYF
many TRBD2 TRBJ2-3 TRBV9 14 TGTGCCAGCCAACTAGCGGGGAACACAGATACGCAGTATTTT CASQLAGNTDTQYF
NA NA TRBJ2-2 TRBV29-1 15 TGCAGCGTTGCTCGTCCAGGTTCGGACACCGGGGAGCTGTTTTTT CSVARPGSDTGELFF
many NA TRBJ1-1 TRBV3-1 13 TGTGCCAGCAGCCTTGTTTCCGGCACTGAAGCTTTCTTT CASSLVSGTEAFF
NA TRBD2 TRBJ2-7 TRBV27 14 TGTGCCAGCAGTCTAGCGGGAGGTATGTACGAGCAGTACTTC CASSLAGGMYEQYF
many NA TRBJ1-5 TRBV12-3/TRBV12-4 19 TGTGCCAGCAGTTTAGTCGGGGGAACGACAGGCTCGATCAATCAGCCCCAGCATTTT CASSLVGGTTGSINQPQHF
many NA TRBJ1-6 TRBV20-1 12 TGCAGTGCTAGAGCGGGCCCTTCACCCCTCCACTTT CSARAGPSPLHF
many TRBD1 TRBJ2-7 TRBV6-5 15 TGTGCCAGCAGTTACCCCGGGACAGGGGGCTACGAGCAGTACTTC CASSYPGTGGYEQYF
many NA TRBJ1-1 TRBV12-3/TRBV12-4 15 TGTGCCAGCAGTTTAGCGGGGCGGTTGAACACTGAAGCTTTCTTT CASSLAGRLNTEAFF
once TRBD1 TRBJ2-7 TRBV20-1 14 TGCGGTGCTATTCCGGGACAGCCGTCCTACGAGCAGTACTTC CGAIPGQPSYEQYF
many TRBD1 TRBJ1-2 TRBV20-1 12 TGCAGTGCCGCGGACAGGAAAGATGGCTACACCTTC CSAADRKDGYTF
many NA TRBJ2-3 TRBV5-6 14 TGTGCCAGCAGCTTTGGGATTTCCACAGATACGCAGTATTTT CASSFGISTDTQYF
many NA TRBJ1-1 TRBV29-1 12 TGCAGCGTTGTCTTGGGAGAACAAGAAGCTTTCTTT CSVVLGEQEAFF
many TRBD1 TRBJ1-2 TRBV4-1 12 TGCGCCAGCAGCCCCAGGGGGAATGGCTACACCTTC CASSPRGNGYTF
many TRBD1 TRBJ1-6 TRBV6-1 15 TGTGCCAGCAGCCCTCGACAGGGAGGTAGTTCACCCCTCCACTTT CASSPRQGGSSPLHF
many TRBD1 TRBJ1-1 TRBV6-2/TRBV6-3 14 TGTGCCAGCATCCGGGAGGGGGCAAACACTGAAGCTTTCTTT CASIREGANTEAFF
NA TRBD1 TRBJ1-5 TRBV15 13 TGTGCCACCAGCAGAACAGGGGGACAGCCCCAGCATTTT CATSRTGGQPQHF
many NA TRBJ1-2 TRBV12-3/TRBV12-4 13 TGTGCCAGCAGTCGAGGGAGCCCTGGAGGCTACACCTTC CASSRGSPGGYTF
few TRBD2 TRBJ2-5 TRBV18 13 TGTGCCAGCTCACCGACTAGCTCGGAGACCCAGTACTTC CASSPTSSETQYF
many NA TRBJ2-3 TRBV6-1 15 TGTGCCAGCAGGGTCAGGTGGGGGGTGTCAGATACGCAGTATTTT CASRVRWGVSDTQYF
NA NA TRBJ2-2 TRBV6-1 14 TGTGCCATACAGGGGGCGGGGGGTACCGGGGAGCTGTTTTTT CAIQGAGGTGELFF
many NA TRBJ1-6 TRBV20-1 14 TGCAGTGCTCTCCCGGGGGGGCCGGATTCACCCCTCCACTTT CSALPGGPDSPLHF